The rows below give T cell receptor beta chains drawn from one sample of a study of T cell responses to AZD1222 COVID-19 vaccine. Clones were read by immunoSEQ multiplex PCR, and TCRdb kept only the in-frame ones, dropping some. The table records about 150,000 clones, approximately 90% of them present only once. Sample: peripheral blood, taken 28 days after the second AZD1222 dose. The receptors shown here come from an adult who received the AZD1222 COVID-19 vaccine. CDR3s leave out the opening cysteine and the closing phenylalanine or tryptophan. The D gene is left open where the match is weak. The size field is filled for only some rows; it gives once, few, many or a size class.

j_gene	v_gene	d_gene	abundance	CDR3aa
TRBJ2-3	TRBV18	TRBD2	-	ASSYAGGIDTQY
TRBJ2-7	TRBV15	TRBD1	-	ATSRDIPGQGSFYEQY
TRBJ1-2	TRBV12-3/TRBV12-4	TRBD1	-	ASRRDRGEA
TRBJ2-5	TRBV5-1	TRBD1	-	ASSTEGQGAGETQY
TRBJ1-3	TRBV27	-	-	ASSLTWGNTIY
TRBJ2-7	TRBV21-1	-	once	ARDRADREESYEQY
TRBJ2-1	TRBV7-6	TRBD2	-	ASSSGLAMAEQF
TRBJ1-5	TRBV6-6	-	-	ASSYSDQPQH
TRBJ2-2	TRBV5-4	-	-	ASSHSIRRGTGELF
TRBJ2-3	TRBV30	TRBD2	-	AWRDSGRAKDTQY
TRBJ1-5	TRBV3-1/TRBV3-2	-	-	ASSQDVVQPQH
TRBJ1-1	TRBV7-2	-	once	ASSQLLGTNTEAF
TRBJ2-5	TRBV9	TRBD2	-	ASSFGLAENLKETQY
TRBJ1-2	TRBV27	TRBD1	-	ASRTGTEKGYT
TRBJ2-1	TRBV15	-	-	ATSRGTVTQQF
TRBJ1-1	TRBV7-9	TRBD1	-	ASSWPATGGTEAF
TRBJ2-1	TRBV7-3	TRBD1	-	ASSFHAGTGNEQF
TRBJ2-7	TRBV6-6	-	-	ASSYSAGTYEQY
TRBJ2-7	TRBV27	-	-	ASRDRLYEQY
TRBJ2-4	TRBV29-1	TRBD2	-	SASGGAVGGIQY
TRBJ1-2	TRBV12-3/TRBV12-4	TRBD1	-	ASNRQGAGGYT
TRBJ1-2	TRBV7-2	TRBD1	-	ASSNRGTGDYGYT